This entry lists 22 T cell receptor beta chains sequenced from one sample in a study of T cells in Graves' hyperthyroidism and ophthalmopathy. Template material for amplifying TCR beta CDR3 regions consisted of RNA transcripts. A first-round RT-PCR of the TCR CDR3 used the HTBI primer set. TCRdb fed the multiplex PCR reads into MiXCR, producing one record per CDR3 protein. Counted here are 350,000 to 400,000 distinct CDR3 sequences, about 19% occurring once; the ten biggest clones make up about 4%. Specimen: blood. The receptors shown here come from a woman younger than 35 with Graves' hyperthyroidism.

This clonotype was detected many times. V gene TRBV6-4 combines with J gene TRBJ2-7, with a weak D call TRBD2 (6 bases). The CDR3 sequence is 17 residues long. The V gene's germline CDR1 is MRHNA and CDR2 SNTAGT. V lost 3 bases, J lost 0 bases, and 18 bases lay in between. CDR3 amino acids: CASSDRGWGDSSYEQYF. CDR3 nucleotides: TGTGCCAGCAGTGATCGTGGTTGGGGGGATAGCTCCTACGAGCAGTACTTC.

This clonotype was recorded at least ten times. V usage is TRBV10-3 and J usage is TRBJ1-1; D not certain. The germline V and J ends were trimmed by 5 bases and 1 base, with 5 bases remaining between them. Germline values: CDR1 ENHRY, CDR2 SYGVKD. This CDR3 spans 12 amino acids. CDR3 sequence (DNA): TGTGCCATCAGTCCAGGGAACACTGAAGCTTTCTTT. It encodes CAISPGNTEAFF.

The sample holds a few counts of this clonotype. V and J are TRBV7-2 and TRBJ2-5; maybe TRBD1 (5 bases). The germline gives CDR1 SGHTA, CDR2 FQGNSA. Trimming took off 5 bases at V and 4 bases at J, with 11 bases between the two ends. This CDR3 contains 13 residues. The DNA of the CDR3 is TGTGCCAGCAGCCAGGGTTGGGTAGAGACCCAGTACTTC. It yields the protein CASSQGWVETQYF. Full variable domain (remainder filled in from reference TRBV7-2 and TRBJ2-5): GAGVSQSPSNKVTEKGKDVELRCDPISGHTALYWYRQSLGQGLEFLIYFQGNSAPDKSGLPSDRFSAERTGGSVSTLTIQRTQQEDSAVYLCASSQGWVETQYFGPGTRLLVL.

The chain uses TRBV6-1 and TRBJ1-1, with a weak D call TRBD1 (5 bases). Trimming cost V 3 bases and J 4 bases, with 12 bases left between them. The CDR3 length is 14 residues. Germline assignment: CDR1 MNHNS and CDR2 SASEGT. For the CDR3, the DNA is TGTGCCAGCAGTGACCTCGCGGGGGGCACTGAAGCTTTCTTT. Protein: CASSDLAGGTEAFF.

In its sample, this clonotype was seen many times. This chain connects TRBV2 to TRBJ2-7, with 9 positions matching TRBD1. Germline loops: CDR1 SNHLY, CDR2 FYNNEI. The junction had 6 bases not matched to a gene; V was cut back by 7 bases and J by 5 bases. The CDR3 extends over 13 amino acids. The CDR3 DNA is TGTGCCAGCAAGGGACAGGGCCCCCACGAGCAGTACTTC. It codes for CASKGQGPHEQYF.

This clonotype was picked up many times. This chain connects TRBV6-5 to TRBJ1-3; no firm D call. V was trimmed by 2 bases and J by 0 bases, leaving 11 bases between them. This CDR3 has 16 residues. Germline V gene data show CDR1 as MNHEY and CDR2 as SVGAGI. The CDR3 loop is CASSYGDISSGNTIYF. The CDR3 DNA follows: TGTGCCAGCAGTTACGGTGACATCAGCTCTGGAAACACCATATATTTT.

This clonotype has a count of ten or more. The V call is TRBV28, the J call TRBJ2-7; the D is unclear. V lost 6 bases, J lost 3 bases, and 6 bases lay in between. The CDR3 is made up of 11 amino acids. From germline, CDR1 is MDHEN and CDR2 SYDVKM. The CDR3: CASSISYEQYF. The CDR3 nucleotides read TGTGCCAGCAGCATCAGCTACGAGCAGTACTTC.

This clonotype was recorded at least ten times. J is TRBJ2-6 and V is TRBV9; weak D call: TRBD1 (5 bases). The CDR3 contains 15 residues. Trimming shortened V by 2 bases and J by 1 base, and 7 bases separated the two germline ends. Germline V gene lookup returns CDR1 SGDLS and CDR2 YYNGEE. The CDR3 coding sequence is TGTGCCAGCAGCGTTTCAGGGTCTGGGGCCAACGTCCTGACTTTC. This codes for CASSVSGSGANVLTF.

Many counts were recorded for this clonotype. The CDR3 bases are TGTGCCAGCAGTTTAAACCCACAAGAGACCCAGTACTTC. It codes for CASSLNPQETQYF. The chain links TRBV12-3 or TRBV12-4 to TRBJ2-5; D uncertain. The CDR3 has 13 amino acids. Trimming removed 2 bases from V and 2 bases from J, with 6 bases in between.

Worth noting for this clonotype: A much larger clone lies one base from this, so it may be a read error. The chain links TRBV19 to TRBJ1-3; D call uncertain. This CDR3 is 15 amino acids long. Trimming took 6 bases from V and 0 from J, leaving 12 bases between them. Germline CDR1 is LNHDA and CDR2 is SQIVND (reference sequence). The chain's CDR3 is CASSCREASGNTIYF. CDR3 DNA sequence: TGTGCCAGTAGCTGTCGGGAAGCCTCTGGAAACACCATATATTTT.

This clonotype came up many times. CDR3 sequence reads: CASSQVGTWANVLTF. In nucleotides, the CDR3 is TGCGCCAGCAGCCAAGTTGGGACTTGGGCCAACGTCCTGACTTTC. This sequence joins TRBV4-1 and TRBJ2-6, with a possible D match to TRBD2 (6 bases). Between the trimmed V and J ends, which lost 1 base and 5 bases, there was a span of 9 bases. Germline values: CDR1 MGHRA, CDR2 YSYEKL. The length of the CDR3 is 15 residues.

In this sample, this clonotype turned up a few times. One end of the junction does not line up with germline, which may come from a read error. The rearrangement joins TRBV6-2 or TRBV6-3 to TRBJ2-4; possible D gene TRBD1, 5 bases. The CDR3 contains 14 residues. In germline, CDR1 is MNHEY, CDR2 SVGEGT. The CDR3 sequence is CASSYSTTENIKYF. The CDR3 DNA reads TGTGCCAGCAGTTATTCGACGACAGAAAACATTAAGTACTTC.

This clonotype was counted many times. This rearrangement joins TRBV7-8 to TRBJ1-3; D uncertain. Germline V gene data show CDR1 as SGHVS and CDR2 as FQNEAQ. The CDR3 is made up of 15 amino acids. V dropped 4 bases and J dropped 0 bases, with 10 bases sitting between them. The CDR3 reads CASSSRTSSGNTIYF. The DNA of the CDR3 is TGTGCCAGCAGCTCCCGGACGAGCTCTGGAAACACCATATATTTT. Filled out from reference TRBV7-8 and TRBJ1-3, the complete variable domain reads GAGVSQSPRYKVAKRGQDVALRCDPISGHVSLFWYQQALGQGPEFLTYFQNEAQLDKSGLPSDRFFAERPEGSVSTLKIQRTQQEDSAVYLCASSSRTSSGNTIYFGEGSWLTVV.

This clonotype came up many times. Since a much larger clone is just one base distant, this may be a read error. The chain links TRBV6-1 to TRBJ1-5; unclear D gene. The CDR3 sequence is 15 residues long. Germline V gene data show CDR1 as MNHNS and CDR2 as SASEGT. V lost 0 bases, J lost 2 bases, and 8 bases lay in between. The CDR3 DNA follows: TGTGCCAGCAGTGAAGCGACGCACGGCAATCAGCCCCAGCATTTT. It codes for CASSEATHGNQPQHF.

This clonotype has ten or more counts. V is TRBV20-1 and J is TRBJ1-1, with D unclear. CDR1 and CDR2 from the germline V gene are DFQATT and SNEGSKA (reference sequence). The V end lost 0 bases, the J end lost 12 bases, and 14 bases lay between the germline ends. The CDR3 is 12 amino acids. The CDR3 protein is CSARDRGWVTFF. The CDR3, as DNA: TGCAGTGCTAGAGATCGCGGGTGGGTTACTTTCTTT.

This clonotype showed up just a few times. This chain connects TRBV12-3 or TRBV12-4 to TRBJ2-5; D is ambiguous. The CDR3 is made up of 12 amino acids. Trimming took 6 bases from V and 5 from J, leaving 10 bases between them. The CDR3 here is CASRTAGETQYF. The CDR3 coding sequence is TGTGCCAGCAGGACTGCCGGGGAGACCCAGTACTTC.

There are many counts of this clonotype. The rearrangement uses TRBV6-5 and TRBJ1-1, with 8 bases that match TRBD1. The CDR3 totals 16 residues. The germline V gene has CDR1 MNHEY and CDR2 SVGAGI. Germline trimming cut 2 bases from V and 2 bases from J; bases unmatched to any gene: 7. In DNA, the CDR3 is TGTGCCAGCAGTTACGGGCTGGCAGGGGGCAACACTGAAGCTTTCTTT. Its protein product is CASSYGLAGGNTEAFF.

This clonotype was counted at least ten times. The rearrangement links TRBV20-1 to TRBJ2-5, with D perhaps matching TRBD2 (5 bases). V lost 4 bases and J lost 3, with 12 bases in between. Germline CDR1 and CDR2: DFQATT and SNEGSKA (reference sequence). CDR3 length equals 13 residues. DNA of the CDR3: TGCAGTGCTACCAAGGAGGTGAAAGAGACCCAGTACTTC. It yields the protein CSATKEVKETQYF.

This clonotype came up many times. This chain links TRBV14 with TRBJ1-1, with a weak D call TRBD1 (6 bases). CDR3 length: 15 residues. Germline CDR1 and CDR2: SGHDN and FVKESK. V was shortened by 4 bases and J by 3 bases, with 15 bases between the two germline ends. DNA for the CDR3: TGTGCCAGCAGCCCCGGACAGTATTTACACACTGAAGCTTTCTTT. Its translation is CASSPGQYLHTEAFF.

This clonotype has at least ten counts. The CDR3 loop reads CASRDRKGNTEAFF. CDR3 sequence (DNA): TGTGCCAGCAGGGACCGAAAGGGAAACACTGAAGCTTTCTTT. The chain carries TRBV11-2 and TRBJ1-1; no clear D. Germline CDR1 and CDR2: SGHAT and FQNNGV. The CDR3 consists of 14 residues. V lost 6 bases and J lost 2, with 13 bases in between.

This clonotype was found a few times. This chain links TRBV28 with TRBJ1-2, with D possibly matching TRBD1 (5 bases). CDR1 and CDR2 from the germline V gene are MDHEN and SYDVKM. The CDR3 runs to 16 residues. V was pared by 7 bases and J by 4 bases, with 22 bases between. This chain's CDR3 is CASTLNPGTVPYGYTF. In DNA form, the CDR3 reads TGTGCCAGCACTCTAAACCCCGGGACCGTCCCCTATGGCTACACCTTC.

This clonotype was observed at least ten times. The chain has TRBV30 and TRBJ2-7, with D perhaps given as TRBD1 or TRBD2 (5 bases each). V shed 7 bases and J shed 5 bases, with 18 bases lying between them. The germline CDR1 and CDR2 sequences are GTSNPN and SVGIG (reference sequence). This CDR3 is 13 amino acids long. CDR3 sequence reads: CASHRGVRNEQYF. Written as DNA, the CDR3 is TGTGCCTCCCATCGAGGGGTGCGGAACGAGCAGTACTTC.